The clone carrying this T cell receptor (beta chain) was detected a few times. The age range of participants was 18 to 89 years, with residence in fewer than 25 US areas. Assignment of participants to cohorts was predicated upon participant-reported clinical history. The data were obtained in a study of blood T cell repertoires in COVID-19. Background on the study: Samples of COVID-19 (acute and convalescent) were obtained from the United States, Italy and Spain.

Per the study methods: Cell counts per sample came from amplifying reference gene primers. Method: immunoSEQ multiplex PCR; TCRdb's copy keeps in-frame clones and lacks some. D and trimming were read from the DNA, whereas the V and J calls and clone size are those reported in that table. This table holds about 400,000 clones, approximately 86% found once. The CDR3 is made up of 18 amino acids. CDR1 and CDR2 from the germline V gene are ENHRY and SYGVKD. Trimming took off 8 bases at V and 1 base at J, with 21 bases between the two ends. The chain links TRBV10-3 to TRBJ1-6, with D perhaps matching TRBD1 (6 bases). The sample consisted of PBMCs or T cells enriched from blood (not recorded which). The receptor comes from a woman aged 40-49 years with acute COVID-19. The CDR3 region is CAIVVSGQSDSYNSPLHF. DNA for the CDR3: TGTGCCATCGTAGTTTCCGGACAGAGTGATTCCTATAATTCACCCCTCCACTTT.